Listed here are 8 T cell receptor beta chains from one sample, sequenced in a study of CD8 T cells in ankylosing spondylitis. Via MiXCR, TCRdb re-called the 5' RACE reads, giving one row per CDR3 protein. The profile shows just over 350,000 distinct CDR3 sequences, 20% to 25% of them singletons. Sequencing was performed on blood, either unsorted or a sorted T cell fraction (not recorded which). These receptors came from a male donor with ankylosing spondylitis or in good health (not recorded which).

This clonotype was counted ten times or more. J is TRBJ2-4 and V is TRBV4-2; no firm D call. CDR3 length equals 15 residues. In germline, CDR1 is LGHNA, CDR2 YNFKEQ. V was clipped by 0 bases and J by 3 bases, with 9 bases between them. The CDR3 loop is CASSQEGNNKNIQYF. CDR3 DNA: TGTGCCAGCAGCCAAGAAGGCAACAACAAAAACATTCAGTACTTC.

V is TRBV6-1 and J is TRBJ2-1, with D possibly TRBD2 on 6 matching bases. Trimming shortened V by 6 bases and J by 7 bases, and 13 bases separated the two germline ends. Germline V gene sequence: CDR1 MNHNS, CDR2 SASEGT. The length of the CDR3 is 13 residues. CDR3 region: CASSVLAGNEQFF. The CDR3 DNA is TGTGCCAGCAGCGTACTAGCTGGAAATGAGCAGTTCTTC.

Only a few counts were recorded for this clonotype. The V call is TRBV5-1, the J call TRBJ2-1; no clear D gene. CDR1 is SGHRS, CDR2 YFSETQ, per germline. This CDR3 region has 14 residues. The germline V and J ends were trimmed by 3 bases and 0 bases, with 7 bases remaining between them. CDR3 coding DNA: TGCGCCAGCAGCTCCTCACTCTCCTACAATGAGCAGTTCTTC. It yields the protein CASSSSLSYNEQFF.

The chain uses TRBV5-6 and TRBJ2-3; D is uncertain. The ends were cut back, 2 bases at V and 1 base at J, with 8 bases in the middle. The CDR3 is made up of 14 amino acids. Germline-derived CDR1 and CDR2 are SGHDT and YYEEEE. This CDR3 reads CASSFWAGTDTQYF. The DNA of the CDR3 is TGTGCCAGCAGCTTTTGGGCGGGCACAGATACGCAGTATTTT.

This clonotype was observed a few times. The rearrangement uses TRBV5-4 and TRBJ2-3; 9 nucleotides align to TRBD2. V lost 0 bases, J lost 11 bases, and 4 bases stayed unmatched. The CDR3 length is 13 residues. Germline V lookup: CDR1 SGHNT, CDR2 YYREEE (reference sequence). The CDR3 loop reads CASSLGTSAEQYF. The CDR3 DNA reads as TGTGCCAGCAGCTTGGGGACTAGCGCTGAGCAGTATTTT.

The chain uses TRBV28 and TRBJ2-7; the D gene could be TRBD1 or TRBD2 (5 bases each). Trimming cost V 2 bases and J 5 bases, with 31 bases left between them. CDR1 and CDR2 (germline): MDHEN, SYDVKM. This CDR3 is built from 20 residues. In DNA, the CDR3 is TGTGCCAGCAGTTTAACCATAGGGACGGACTCGGACTCGATCAGGGACGAGCAGTACTTC. This encodes CASSLTIGTDSDSIRDEQYF. The full variable domain, rest sourced from reference TRBV28 and TRBJ2-7, is DVKVTQSSRYLVKRTGEKVFLECVQDMDHENMFWYRQDPGLGLRLIYFSYDVKMKEKGDIPEGYSVSREKKERFSLILESASTNQTSMYLCASSLTIGTDSDSIRDEQYFGPGTRLTVT.

This clonotype was picked up a small number of times. The gene calls are TRBV21-1 and TRBJ2-7; the DNA was not compared with TRBD1, the D call given in the table. TRBV21-1 is shown as a pseudogene. The CDR3 contains 17 residues. The DNA of the CDR3 is TGTGCCAGCAGCAAACTCTTGGGGGGAAGGGGTGACGACGAGCAGTACTTC. This translates into CASSKLLGGRGDDEQYF.

This clonotype was detected only a few times. The genes are TRBV6-6 and TRBJ1-2, with a weak D call TRBD1 (5 bases). The CDR3 totals 12 residues. Trimming shortened V by 2 bases and J by 8 bases, and 9 bases separated the two germline ends. Germline V gene sequence: CDR1 MNHNY, CDR2 SVGAGI (reference sequence). The CDR3 region is CASSYGGEGYTF. The CDR3 region has the DNA TGTGCCAGCAGTTACGGGGGGGAGGGCTACACCTTC.